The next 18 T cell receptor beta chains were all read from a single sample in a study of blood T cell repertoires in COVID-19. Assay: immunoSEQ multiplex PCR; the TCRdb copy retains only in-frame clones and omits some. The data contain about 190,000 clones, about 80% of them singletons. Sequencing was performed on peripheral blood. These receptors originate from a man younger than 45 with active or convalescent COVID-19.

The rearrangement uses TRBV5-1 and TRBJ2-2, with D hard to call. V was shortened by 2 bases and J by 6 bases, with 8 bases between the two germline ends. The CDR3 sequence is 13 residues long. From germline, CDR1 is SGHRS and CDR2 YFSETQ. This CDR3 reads CASSFSQSGELFF. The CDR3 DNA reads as TGCGCCAGCAGCTTTAGTCAATCCGGGGAGCTGTTTTTT.

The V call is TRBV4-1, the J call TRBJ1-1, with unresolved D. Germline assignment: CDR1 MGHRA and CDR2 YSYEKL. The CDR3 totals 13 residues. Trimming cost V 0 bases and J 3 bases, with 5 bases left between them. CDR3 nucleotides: TGCGCCAGCAGCCAAGATCTCGACACTGAAGCTTTCTTT. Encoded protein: CASSQDLDTEAFF.

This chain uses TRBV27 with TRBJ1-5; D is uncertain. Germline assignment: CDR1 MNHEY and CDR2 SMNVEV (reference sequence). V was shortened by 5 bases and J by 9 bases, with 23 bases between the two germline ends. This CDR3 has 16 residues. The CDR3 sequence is CASSRLPGGPRRPQHF. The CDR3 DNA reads TGTGCCAGCAGTCGCCTCCCAGGAGGGCCCCGGAGGCCCCAGCATTTT.

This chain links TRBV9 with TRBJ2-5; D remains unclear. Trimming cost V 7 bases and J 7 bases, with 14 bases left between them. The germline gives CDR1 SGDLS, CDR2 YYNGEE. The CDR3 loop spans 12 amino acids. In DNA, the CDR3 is TGTGCCAGCGCTTCCGGGTATGGGACCCAGTACTTC. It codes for CASASGYGTQYF. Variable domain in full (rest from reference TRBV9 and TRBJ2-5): DSGVTQTPKHLITATGQRVTLRCSPRSGDLSVYWYQQSLDQGLQFLIQYYNGEERAKGNILERFSAQQFPDLHSELNLSSLELGDSALYFCASASGYGTQYFGPGTRLLVL.

The CDR3 sequence is CAISEADRGNTEAFF. As DNA, the CDR3 is TGTGCCATCAGTGAGGCCGACAGGGGGAACACTGAAGCTTTCTTT. V and J are TRBV10-3 and TRBJ1-1; the match to TRBD1 covers 8 bases. After removal of 2 bases from V and 1 base from J, the junction contained 3 bases not matched to a gene. Per the germline V gene, CDR1 is ENHRY and CDR2 is SYGVKD. CDR3 length: 15 residues.

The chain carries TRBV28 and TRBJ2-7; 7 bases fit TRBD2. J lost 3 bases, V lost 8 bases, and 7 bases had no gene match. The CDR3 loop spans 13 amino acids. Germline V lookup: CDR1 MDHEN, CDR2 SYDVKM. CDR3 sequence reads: CASGTRGSYEQYV. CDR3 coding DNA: TGTGCCAGCGGGACGCGGGGGAGCTACGAGCAGTACGTC.

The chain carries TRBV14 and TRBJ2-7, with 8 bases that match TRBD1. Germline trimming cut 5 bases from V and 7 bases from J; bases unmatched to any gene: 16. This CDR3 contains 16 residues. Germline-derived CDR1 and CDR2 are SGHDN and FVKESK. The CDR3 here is CASSAHAGGGLDEQYV. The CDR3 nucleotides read TGTGCCAGCAGCGCCCATGCAGGGGGCGGTTTGGATGAGCAGTACGTC.

The CDR3 bases are TGTGCCAGCAGCTCCGGACCTACGCGGGACCAAGAGACCCAGTACTTC. Translation: CASSSGPTRDQETQYF. This sequence joins TRBV11-1 and TRBJ2-5; D is possibly TRBD2 (5 bases). The germline CDR1 and CDR2 sequences are SGHAT and FQDESV (reference sequence). The CDR3 contains 16 residues. V lost 4 bases, J lost 0 bases, and 15 bases lay in between.

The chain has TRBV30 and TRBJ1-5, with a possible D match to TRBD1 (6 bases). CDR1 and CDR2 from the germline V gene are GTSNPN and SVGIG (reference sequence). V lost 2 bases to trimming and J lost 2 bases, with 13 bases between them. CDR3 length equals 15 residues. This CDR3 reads CAWSRLAGGNQPQHF. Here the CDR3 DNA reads TGTGCCTGGAGTCGTCTTGCAGGGGGCAATCAGCCCCAGCATTTT. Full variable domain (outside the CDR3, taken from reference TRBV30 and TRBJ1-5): SQTIHQWPATLVQPVGSPLSLECTVEGTSNPNLYWYRQAAGRGLQLLFYSVGIGQISSEVPQNLSASRPQDRQFILSSKKLLLSDSGFYLCAWSRLAGGNQPQHFGDGTRLSIL.

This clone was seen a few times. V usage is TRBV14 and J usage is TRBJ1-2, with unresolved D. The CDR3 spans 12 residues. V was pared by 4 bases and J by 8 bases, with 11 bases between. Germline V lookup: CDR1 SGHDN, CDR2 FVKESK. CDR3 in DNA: TGTGCCAGCAGCCCGGTGAATAGAGGCTACACCTTC. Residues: CASSPVNRGYTF.

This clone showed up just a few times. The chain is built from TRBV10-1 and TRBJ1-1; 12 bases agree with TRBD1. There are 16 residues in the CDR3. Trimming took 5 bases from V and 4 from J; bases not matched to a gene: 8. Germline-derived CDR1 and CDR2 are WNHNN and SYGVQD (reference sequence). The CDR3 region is CASSPGTGGRGTEAFF. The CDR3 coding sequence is TGCGCCAGCAGTCCCGGGACAGGGGGCAGGGGCACTGAAGCTTTCTTT.

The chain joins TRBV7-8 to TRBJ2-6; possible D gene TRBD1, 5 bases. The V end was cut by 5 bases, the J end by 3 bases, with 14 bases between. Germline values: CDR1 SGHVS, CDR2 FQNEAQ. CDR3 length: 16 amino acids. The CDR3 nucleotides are TGTGCCAGCAGCGTATTTAGGGGCCGTGGGGCCAACGTCCTGACTTTC. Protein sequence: CASSVFRGRGANVLTF. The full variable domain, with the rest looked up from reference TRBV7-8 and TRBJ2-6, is GAGVSQSPRYKVAKRGQDVALRCDPISGHVSLFWYQQALGQGPEFLTYFQNEAQLDKSGLPSDRFFAERPEGSVSTLKIQRTQQEDSAVYLCASSVFRGRGANVLTFGAGSRLTVL.

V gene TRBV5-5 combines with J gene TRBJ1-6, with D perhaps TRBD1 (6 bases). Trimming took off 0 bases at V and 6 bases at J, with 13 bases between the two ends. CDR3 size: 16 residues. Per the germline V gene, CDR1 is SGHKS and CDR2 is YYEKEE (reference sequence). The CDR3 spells CASSLGPDRTNSPLHF. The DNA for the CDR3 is TGTGCCAGCAGCTTGGGCCCCGACAGGACTAATTCACCCCTCCACTTT.

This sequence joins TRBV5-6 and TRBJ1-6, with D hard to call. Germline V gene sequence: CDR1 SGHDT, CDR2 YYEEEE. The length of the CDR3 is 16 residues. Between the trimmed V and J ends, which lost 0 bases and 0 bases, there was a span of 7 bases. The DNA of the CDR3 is TGTGCCAGCAGCTTGGAAGGGAGCTCCTATAATTCACCCCTCCACTTT. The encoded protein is CASSLEGSSYNSPLHF.

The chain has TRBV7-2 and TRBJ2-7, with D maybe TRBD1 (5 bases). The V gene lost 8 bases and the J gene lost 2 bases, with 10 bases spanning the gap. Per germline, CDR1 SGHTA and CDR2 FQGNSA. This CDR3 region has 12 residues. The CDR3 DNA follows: TGTGCCAGCTCAGGGTGGCCCTACGAGCAGTACGTC. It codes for CASSGWPYEQYV.

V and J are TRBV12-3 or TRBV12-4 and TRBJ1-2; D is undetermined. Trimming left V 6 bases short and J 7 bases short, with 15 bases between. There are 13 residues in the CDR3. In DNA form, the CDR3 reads TGTGCCAGCAGAAACCCAGGTTCGCGTGGCTACACCTTC. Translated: CASRNPGSRGYTF.

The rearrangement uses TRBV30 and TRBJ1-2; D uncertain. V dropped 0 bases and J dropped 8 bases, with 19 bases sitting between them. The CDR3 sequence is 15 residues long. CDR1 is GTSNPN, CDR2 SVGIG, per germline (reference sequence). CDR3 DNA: TGTGCCTGGAGTGTACAGAGGGTCTCAAGGAAGGGCTACACCTTC. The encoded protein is CAWSVQRVSRKGYTF. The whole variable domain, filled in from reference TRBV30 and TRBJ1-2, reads SQTIHQWPATLVQPVGSPLSLECTVEGTSNPNLYWYRQAAGRGLQLLFYSVGIGQISSEVPQNLSASRPQDRQFILSSKKLLLSDSGFYLCAWSVQRVSRKGYTFGSGTRLTVV.

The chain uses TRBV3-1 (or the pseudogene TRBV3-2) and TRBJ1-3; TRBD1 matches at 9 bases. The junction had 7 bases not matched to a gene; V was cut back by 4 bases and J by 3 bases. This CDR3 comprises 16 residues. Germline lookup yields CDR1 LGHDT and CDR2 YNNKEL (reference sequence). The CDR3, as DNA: TGTGCCAGCAGCCCAACACAGGGGGCAGGTGGAAACACCATATATTTT. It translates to CASSPTQGAGGNTIYF.